This record covers a single T cell receptor (beta chain). The target antigen is unknown. The sample belongs to a study of vaccination effects on CD4 cells after COVID-19. Study summary: Sequencing in the ViraFEST assay came after antigen-specific CD4+ T cells had been expanded with viral peptide pools, which were used to stimulate PBMC.

Study-level findings and limits: Only 1 of 255 vaccine-induced clones from healthy vaccinees cross-reacted with common cold coronaviruses.

The repertoire was sequenced with immunoSEQ multiplex PCR; TCRdb's copy has only in-frame clones and lacks some. The data show some 60,000 clones, with nearly 80% seen just once and around 4% held by the top ten. Cultured cells yielded isolated CD4+ T cells after about ten days. Two doses of BNT162b2 or mRNA-1273 vaccine were administered to participants. Germline CDR1 reads LNHDA; CDR2 reads SQIVND (reference sequence). This CDR3 spans 13 amino acids. Unmatched junction bases numbered 2, after V lost 9 bases and J lost 1 base. This clonotype was obtained from a human donor who received a COVID-19 vaccine. The V call is TRBV19, the J call TRBJ2-3; 9 bases align to TRBD2. The sequences come from CD4+ T cells from PBMCs cultured without peptide, collected after COVID-19 vaccination. The DNA of the CDR3 is TGTGCCAGCCGGACTAGCGGCACAGATACGCAGTATTTT. It yields the protein CASRTSGTDTQYF.